Listed below are T cell receptor beta chains from one sample, sequenced in a study of control samples from healthy donors and cancer patients. Method: immunoSEQ multiplex PCR; TCRdb's copy keeps in-frame clones and lacks some. The sample consists of roughly 170,000 clones, over 85% of them appearing once. Sequencing used blood. These receptors all stem from a man younger than 30 in good health. Each CDR3 is given with its conserved first and last residue. A D gene is named only where the DNA matches it firmly. Some rows mark clone size as missing; the rest say once, few, many or name a class of expanded clone.

size: few
length: 16
V: TRBV2
D: .
J: TRBJ1-3
DNA: TGTGCCAGCAGTGCTTACGACATGAGCTCTGGAAACACCATATATTTT
CDR3: CASSAYDMSSGNTIYF

size: .
length: 14
V: TRBV6-5
D: TRBD2
J: TRBJ2-5
DNA: TGTGCCAGCAGTTTTTCTAGCGGGGGGGAGACCCAGTACTTC
CDR3: CASSFSSGGETQYF

size: .
length: 14
V: TRBV5-1
D: TRBD1
J: TRBJ1-2
DNA: TGCGCCAGCAGCCCTAGGGACAGCCCCTATGGCTACACCTTC
CDR3: CASSPRDSPYGYTF

size: .
length: 15
V: TRBV25-1
D: TRBD1
J: TRBJ2-5
DNA: TGTGCCAGCAGTGCCGGACAGGGCGTCCAAGAGACCCAGTACTTC
CDR3: CASSAGQGVQETQYF

size: .
length: 13
V: TRBV5-1
D: .
J: TRBJ1-1
DNA: TGCGCCAGCAGCCGAGACTTGAACACTGAAGCTTTCTTT
CDR3: CASSRDLNTEAFF

size: .
length: 14
V: TRBV6-5
D: .
J: TRBJ1-3
DNA: TGTGCCAGCAGACGCGACAGCTCTGGAAACACCATATATTTT
CDR3: CASRRDSSGNTIYF

size: .
length: 14
V: TRBV6-1
D: .
J: TRBJ1-1
DNA: TGTGCCAGCAGTGAACGCGGAGGGCTGATTGAAGCTTTCTTT
CDR3: CASSERGGLIEAFF

size: .
length: 14
V: TRBV7-9
D: .
J: TRBJ2-4
DNA: TGTGCCAGCAGCTTAGTTGGGGTTGAGGGCATTCAGTACTTC
CDR3: CASSLVGVEGIQYF

size: .
length: 16
V: TRBV30
D: TRBD2
J: TRBJ2-3
DNA: TGTGCCTGGAGTCTATACGGGGGAGGGGCGGCCGATACGCAGTATTTT
CDR3: CAWSLYGGGAADTQYF

size: .
length: 15
V: TRBV9
D: TRBD2
J: TRBJ2-1
DNA: TGTGCCAGCAGCGTAACTAGCGGGGTTTACAATGAGCAGTTCTTC
CDR3: CASSVTSGVYNEQFF

size: .
length: 15
V: TRBV5-4
D: TRBD1
J: TRBJ1-4
DNA: TGTGCCAGCAGCACGCGGGACAGGGGGAATGAAAAACTGTTTTTT
CDR3: CASSTRDRGNEKLFF

size: .
length: 14
V: TRBV7-2
D: TRBD1
J: TRBJ1-1
DNA: TGTGCCAGCAGCTTAGTAGGGGGCGCCACTGAAGCTTTCTTT
CDR3: CASSLVGGATEAFF

size: .
length: 15
V: TRBV28
D: .
J: TRBJ1-4
DNA: TGTGCCAGCAGTTTCCGGCCCCAAAGAAGTGAAAAACTGTTTTTT
CDR3: CASSFRPQRSEKLFF

size: .
length: 14
V: TRBV3-1/TRBV3-2
D: .
J: TRBJ1-3
DNA: TGTGCCAGCAGCCACAGCTCCTCTGGAAACACCATATATTTT
CDR3: CASSHSSSGNTIYF

size: .
length: 13
V: TRBV27
D: .
J: TRBJ2-1
DNA: TGTGCCAGCAGTTTGACTCGATACAATGAGCAGTTCTTC
CDR3: CASSLTRYNEQFF

size: .
length: 16
V: TRBV15
D: .
J: TRBJ1-5
DNA: TGTGCCACCAGCAGAACCCAGGGTCTGGGCAATCAGCCCCAGCATTTT
CDR3: CATSRTQGLGNQPQHF

size: .
length: 16
V: TRBV7-2
D: .
J: TRBJ2-7
DNA: TGTGCCAGCAGCTCCCAAGTAGGGGACCCCTCCGGCGAGCAGTACTTC
CDR3: CASSSQVGDPSGEQYF

size: once
length: 15
V: TRBV2
D: TRBD2
J: TRBJ2-5
DNA: TGTGCCAGCACTGGCGGGGGGGCCAGGGGAGAGACCCAGTACTTC
CDR3: CASTGGGARGETQYF

size: .
length: 15
V: TRBV14
D: .
J: TRBJ2-3
DNA: TGTGCCAGCAGCCAGGGGCAAGCCCATTGGGATACGCAGTATTTT
CDR3: CASSQGQAHWDTQYF

size: .
length: 15
V: TRBV15
D: TRBD1
J: TRBJ2-7
DNA: TGTGCCACCAGTACGCCTTTACAGGGGAACTACGAGCAGTACTTC
CDR3: CATSTPLQGNYEQYF

size: .
length: 13
V: TRBV3-1/TRBV3-2
D: .
J: TRBJ1-1
DNA: TGTGCCAGCACCGGAAACATGAACACTGAAGCTTTCTTT
CDR3: CASTGNMNTEAFF

size: .
length: 14
V: TRBV4-1
D: .
J: TRBJ1-2
DNA: TGCGCCAGCAGCCAAGATGGGGGGGAATTTGGCTACACCTTC
CDR3: CASSQDGGEFGYTF

size: .
length: 15
V: TRBV2
D: TRBD1
J: TRBJ1-5
DNA: TGTGCCAGCAGTGTAACCGACAGGGTGGGGCAGCCCCAGCATTTT
CDR3: CASSVTDRVGQPQHF

size: .
length: 14
V: TRBV6-6
D: .
J: TRBJ2-7
DNA: TGTGCCAGCAGGCCGGGCCCCGGCGATTACGAGCAGTACTTC
CDR3: CASRPGPGDYEQYF

size: .
length: 13
V: TRBV19
D: .
J: TRBJ2-4
DNA: TGTGCCAGTAGTATAACGAGGAGGGGCATTCAGTACTTC
CDR3: CASSITRRGIQYF

size: .
length: 13
V: TRBV6-5
D: TRBD2
J: TRBJ2-3
DNA: TGTGCCAGCAGCTCGAGGCTAGCGGGGGAGCAGTATTTT
CDR3: CASSSRLAGEQYF

size: .
length: 15
V: TRBV6-5
D: .
J: TRBJ1-1
DNA: TGTGCCAGCAGTTACGGCAGGGTAGGGAACACTGAAGCTTTCTTT
CDR3: CASSYGRVGNTEAFF

size: .
length: 10
V: TRBV20-1
D: .
J: TRBJ2-5
DNA: TGCAGTGCCGTTCGTAGGACCCAGTACTTC
CDR3: CSAVRRTQYF

size: .
length: 14
V: TRBV7-9
D: .
J: TRBJ1-2
DNA: TGTGCCAGCAGCTTAGAAGCAGGGAACTATGGCTACACCTTC
CDR3: CASSLEAGNYGYTF

size: once
length: 15
V: TRBV3-1/TRBV3-2
D: .
J: TRBJ1-1
DNA: TGTGCCAGCAGCCAAGATTATGGGGGGGGGACTGAAGCTTTCTTT
CDR3: CASSQDYGGGTEAFF

size: .
length: 15
V: TRBV4-1
D: TRBD1
J: TRBJ2-7
DNA: TGCGCCAGCAGCCGGGGGACAGGGGGATCCTACGAGCAGTACTTC
CDR3: CASSRGTGGSYEQYF

size: .
length: 16
V: TRBV18
D: TRBD2
J: TRBJ2-7
DNA: TGTGCCAGCTCTCCCCAGGGAGGGGCCACTACCTACGAGCAGTACTTC
CDR3: CASSPQGGATTYEQYF

size: .
length: 16
V: TRBV18
D: .
J: TRBJ2-2
DNA: TGTGCCAGCTCACCGTACGTCGGGGGGCAAAACGGGGAGCTGTTTTTT
CDR3: CASSPYVGGQNGELFF

size: .
length: 14
V: TRBV3-1/TRBV3-2
D: TRBD1
J: TRBJ1-4
DNA: TGTGCCAGCAGCGGCCGGGACAGGAATGAAAAACTGTTTTTT
CDR3: CASSGRDRNEKLFF

size: .
length: 15
V: TRBV5-6
D: .
J: TRBJ1-1
DNA: TGTGCCAGCAGCCCGACGGCAGGACACACTAAGGGAGCTTTCTTT
CDR3: CASSPTAGHTKGAFF

size: .
length: 13
V: TRBV27
D: .
J: TRBJ2-3
DNA: TGTGCCAGCAGCAGACGACCACGGGATACGCAGTATTTT
CDR3: CASSRRPRDTQYF

size: .
length: 13
V: TRBV10-3
D: .
J: TRBJ2-1
DNA: TGTGCCATCAGCCCCACCCTCGGGAATGAGCAGTTCTTC
CDR3: CAISPTLGNEQFF

size: .
length: 13
V: TRBV19
D: .
J: TRBJ2-3
DNA: TGTGCCTCCTCAGCCCGACGGGGAGATACGCAGTATTTT
CDR3: CASSARRGDTQYF

size: .
length: 15
V: TRBV19
D: .
J: TRBJ1-5
DNA: TGTGCCAGTAGTATAGAAAGGCGGCTGGGTCAGCCCCAGCATTTT
CDR3: CASSIERRLGQPQHF

size: .
length: 15
V: TRBV27
D: .
J: TRBJ2-1
DNA: TGTGCCAGCAGGAGTGTGGGGGCGGGAGATTTTGAGCAGTTCTTC
CDR3: CASRSVGAGDFEQFF

size: .
length: 14
V: TRBV6-5
D: .
J: TRBJ1-1
DNA: TGTGCCAGCAGTTCCATGACAGGGAACACTGAAGCTTTCTTT
CDR3: CASSSMTGNTEAFF

size: .
length: 16
V: TRBV29-1
D: TRBD2
J: TRBJ2-3
DNA: TGCAGCGTTGGGGGCGGGGGACTATTTCGCACAGATACGCAGTATTTT
CDR3: CSVGGGGLFRTDTQYF

size: .
length: 14
V: TRBV28
D: .
J: TRBJ1-1
DNA: TGTGCCAGCAGTTTACCCCTTTTGGGCACTGAAGCTTTCTTT
CDR3: CASSLPLLGTEAFF

size: .
length: 16
V: TRBV15
D: TRBD2
J: TRBJ2-3
DNA: TGTGCCACCAGCACCCGGACTAGCGGGGGGTCAGATACGCAGTATTTT
CDR3: CATSTRTSGGSDTQYF

size: .
length: 13
V: TRBV5-8
D: .
J: TRBJ2-7
DNA: TGTGCCAGCAGCTTTTTTACGCAGGACGAGCAGTACTTC
CDR3: CASSFFTQDEQYF